These 7 T cell receptor beta chains were sequenced from one sample in a study of OX40 agonist ivuxolimab in advanced cancers. Some clones are missing from TCRdb's copy, which holds only in-frame ones; the method was immunoSEQ multiplex PCR. Of 30,000 to 45,000 clones listed, roughly 87% are singletons. The source was CD4+ or CD8+ T cells sorted from blood, collected in a trial of the OX40 agonist ivuxolimab. These receptors all stem from an adult with an advanced solid tumor such as melanoma, head and neck, liver or kidney cancer.

V and J are TRBV6-1 and TRBJ1-1, with 8 bases aligning to TRBD1. The ends lost 7 bases at V and 1 base at J; junction bases unmatched: 5. Germline CDR1 is MNHNS and CDR2 is SASEGT. There are 14 residues in the CDR3. CDR3 DNA: TGTGCCAGCACCCTGGACAGGGCGAACACTGAAGCTTTCTTT. This gives the protein CASTLDRANTEAFF.

The V gene is TRBV4-3, the J gene TRBJ2-1, with D tentatively TRBD1 (7 bases). CDR3 length equals 14 residues. The ends were cut back, 1 base at V and 6 bases at J, with 10 bases in the middle. From germline, CDR1 is LGHNA and CDR2 YSLEER. In DNA, the CDR3 is TGCGCCAGCAGCCAAGTCAGGGGGGCCAATGAGCAGTTCTTC. Encoded protein: CASSQVRGANEQFF.

The rearrangement uses TRBV4-1 and TRBJ2-3; no firm D call. Deletions cut 3 bases from V and 0 bases from J, with 10 bases between. CDR3 length: 15 residues. Germline V lookup: CDR1 MGHRA, CDR2 YSYEKL. The chain's CDR3 is CASSHQATSTDTQYF. The CDR3 DNA reads TGCGCCAGCAGCCACCAAGCAACTAGCACAGATACGCAGTATTTT.

This chain links TRBV4-1 with TRBJ2-5; weak D call: TRBD2 (6 bases). Germline CDR1 and CDR2: MGHRA and YSYEKL. Trimming pared 2 bases from V and 0 bases from J, leaving 10 bases between. CDR3 length: 15 residues. DNA of the CDR3: TGCGCCAGCAGCCAAATTTGGGACTACCAAGAGACCCAGTACTTC. This codes for CASSQIWDYQETQYF.

V usage is TRBV7-9 and J usage is TRBJ2-1; 9 bases are shared with TRBD2. J was trimmed by 0 bases and V by 3 bases; bases with no gene match: 9. This CDR3 spans 18 amino acids. Per germline, CDR1 SEHNR and CDR2 FQNEAQ (reference sequence). CDR3 in DNA: TGTGCCAGCAGCTTTCCTAGCGGGGACTTTAGCTCCTACAATGAGCAGTTCTTC. Its protein product is CASSFPSGDFSSYNEQFF.

The chain has TRBV5-1 and TRBJ2-5; D is unresolved. The V gene lost 4 bases and the J gene lost 1 base, with 14 bases spanning the gap. CDR3 length: 15 amino acids. Per the germline V gene, CDR1 is SGHRS and CDR2 is YFSETQ. In DNA form, the CDR3 reads TGCGCCAGCAGCCGCAACGTGGGAACCCAAGAGACCCAGTACTTC. Amino acid sequence: CASSRNVGTQETQYF.

V is TRBV5-6 and J is TRBJ1-5, with D hard to call. The CDR3 sequence is 15 residues long. Trimming removed 0 bases at V and 0 bases at J, with 7 bases between. CDR1 and CDR2 (germline): SGHDT, YYEEEE. CDR3 sequence reads: CASSLGPNSNQPQHF. CDR3 sequence (DNA): TGTGCCAGCAGCTTGGGCCCGAATAGCAATCAGCCCCAGCATTTT.